This entry lists 16 T cell receptor beta chains sequenced from one sample in a study of post-analysis software for immune sequencing data. The TCR beta cDNA libraries contained unique molecular identifiers. TCRdb passed the PCR reads through MiXCR, listing each CDR3 protein once. This table has almost 700,000 distinct CDR3 sequences, 55% to 70% appearing once. Study observations and caveats: Among 4 or 5 TRBV segments more frequent in patients than controls were TRBV5-6, TRBV5-1 and TRBV20-1.

The antigens of these receptors remain unknown. Sequencing was done on a sample of blood. Source of these receptors: a girl aged 2-10 years with multiple sclerosis.

Only a few counts were recorded for this clonotype. The genes are TRBV4-1 and TRBJ2-1; D is perhaps TRBD2 (5 bases). CDR1 is MGHRA, CDR2 YSYEKL, per germline. The CDR3 is made up of 15 amino acids. V lost 0 bases, J lost 8 bases, and 14 bases lay in between. DNA for the CDR3: TGCGCCAGCAGCCAAGACCCCGGGGTGAGCGATGAGCAGTTCTTC. Its translation is CASSQDPGVSDEQFF.

J is TRBJ2-3 and V is TRBV27; possibly TRBD2 for D (6 bases). This CDR3 contains 16 residues. Germline V gives CDR1 MNHEY, CDR2 SMNVEV (reference sequence). Trimming shortened V by 5 bases and J by 2 bases, and 17 bases separated the two germline ends. CDR3 residues: CASSPRIAALTDTQYF. For the CDR3, the DNA is TGTGCCAGCAGTCCCCGCATAGCGGCTCTCACAGATACGCAGTATTTT.

In this sample, this clonotype turned up a few times. One end of the junction does not line up with germline, which may come from a read error. V is TRBV3-1 and J is TRBJ2-3; D may be TRBD2 (5 bases). The CDR3 has 15 amino acids. CDR1 LGHDT and CDR2 YNNKEL come from the germline V gene (reference sequence). The CDR3 reads CASSQASGSTDTQYF. CDR3 nucleotides: TGCGCCAGCAGCCAAGCAAGCGGTAGCACAGATACGCAGTATTTT.

CDR3 coding DNA: TGTGCCAGCAGCTATGCTAGCGGGAGGGTCCAAGAGACCCAGTACTTC. The encoded protein is CASSYASGRVQETQYF. The gene calls are TRBV12-3 or TRBV12-4 and TRBJ2-5, with 12 bases fitting TRBD2. V gave up 6 bases and J gave up 1 base; unmatched junction bases: 6. The CDR3 loop spans 16 amino acids.

V usage is TRBV29-1 and J usage is TRBJ2-6; D not resolved. Germline values: CDR1 SQVTM, CDR2 ANQGSEA. There are 17 residues in the CDR3. The V end lost 4 bases, the J end lost 1 base, and 17 bases lay between the germline ends. In DNA, the CDR3 is TGCAGCGTTGGAACCGGACCAGGTTCTTCTGGGGCCAACGTCCTGACTTTC. This encodes CSVGTGPGSSGANVLTF.

A remark on this clonotype: An end of the junction differs from the germline gene, which may be a read error. The chain carries TRBV27 and TRBJ2-5; D call uncertain. The CDR3 runs 13 residues. Germline CDR1 and CDR2: MNHEY and SMNVEV (reference sequence). CDR3 in amino acids: CASSIKYQETRYF. The CDR3 bases are TGTGCCAGCAGCATTAAGTACCAAGAGACCCGGTACTTC.

This clonotype was seen only once. The chain carries TRBV4-3 and TRBJ1-1; 7 bases line up with TRBD1. The germline V gene encodes CDR1 LGHNA and CDR2 YSLEER. The CDR3 contains 16 residues. The V and J ends lost 2 bases and 6 bases, in that order; junction bases with no gene match: 12. The CDR3 nucleotides are TGCGCCAGCAGCCAAATTGGTAACAGGGGTGCTCCTGAAGCTTTCTTT. Encoded protein: CASSQIGNRGAPEAFF.

V and J are TRBV5-1 and TRBJ2-7; possible D gene TRBD1, 7 bases. The ends were cut back, 5 bases at V and 7 bases at J, with 16 bases in the middle. The CDR3 has 13 amino acids. Germline V gene lookup returns CDR1 SGHRS and CDR2 YFSETQ. The DNA of the CDR3 is TGCGCCAGCAGGGAGGGGGCGCCGGGAGAGCAGTACTTC. This translates into CASREGAPGEQYF.

The chain employs TRBV7-2 and TRBJ2-3, with 7 bases that match TRBD2. V shed 3 bases and J 3 bases; nucleotides not matched to a gene: 3. Looked up from germline, CDR1 is SGHTA and CDR2 is FQGNSA. The CDR3 sequence is 14 residues long. CDR3 nucleotides: TGTGCCAGCAGCTTTACGGGGGGAACAGATACGCAGTATTTT. Its translation is CASSFTGGTDTQYF.

Comment on this clonotype: Its ends do not fully match the called genes, so a read error is possible. The chain couples TRBV20-1 to TRBJ1-2; the D gene is possibly TRBD1 (5 bases). The germline gives CDR1 DFQATT, CDR2 SNEGSKA (reference sequence). The CDR3 spans 12 residues. The CDR3 DNA is TGCAGGGCTAGACCGGACATCTATGGCTACACCTTC. Residues: CRARPDIYGYTF.

This clonotype was seen only a few times. V usage is TRBV6-2 or TRBV6-3 and J usage is TRBJ2-5; tentative D call: TRBD2 (6 bases). The CDR3 has 19 amino acids. Deletions cut 2 bases from V and 0 bases from J, with 22 bases between. Germline CDR1 and CDR2: MNHEY and SVGEGT. CDR3 amino acids: CASSYNPLALILYQETQYF. In DNA form, the CDR3 reads TGTGCCAGCAGTTACAACCCTCTAGCGTTAATTCTGTACCAAGAGACCCAGTACTTC.

This chain uses TRBV12-3 or TRBV12-4 with TRBJ1-2; D gene ambiguous. This CDR3 is built from 12 residues. V dropped 8 bases and J dropped 8 bases, with 15 bases sitting between them. DNA for the CDR3: TGTGCCAGCGGCAGCCAACAAAGGGGCTACACCTTC. It encodes CASGSQQRGYTF.

The chain is built from TRBV29-1 and TRBJ1-2, with 8 bases fitting TRBD1. Unmatched junction bases numbered 14, after V lost 8 bases and J lost 12 bases. The CDR3 runs 12 residues. CDR1 is SQVTM, CDR2 ANQGSEA, per germline. DNA of the CDR3: TGCAGCATCCGACAGGGGCGAAGTTCCCACACCTTC. Its protein is CSIRQGRSSHTF.

This sequence joins TRBV5-1 and TRBJ2-7, with a tentative D call TRBD2 (5 bases). This CDR3 is 12 amino acids long. Germline V gene data show CDR1 as SGHRS and CDR2 as YFSETQ. The germline V and J ends were trimmed by 5 bases and 3 bases, with 9 bases remaining between them. The CDR3 region has the DNA TGCGCCAGCAGGGAGGACCGCTACGAGCAGTACTTC. Residues: CASREDRYEQYF.

In this sample, this clonotype turned up a few times. This chain uses TRBV19 with TRBJ2-7, with TRBD1 matching over 10 bases. Per the germline V gene, CDR1 is LNHDA and CDR2 is SQIVND (reference sequence). The CDR3 runs to 15 residues. The V segment lost 5 bases and the J segment 1 base; nucleotides outside the gene matches: 5. CDR3 amino acids: CASSPRQGASYEQYF. CDR3 sequence (DNA): TGTGCCAGTAGTCCCCGACAGGGGGCTTCCTACGAGCAGTACTTC.

This chain joins TRBV20-1 and TRBJ2-7; 10 bases match TRBD2. CDR1 is DFQATT and CDR2 is SNEGSKA in the germline V gene (reference sequence). The CDR3 contains 14 residues. V shed 6 bases and J 6 bases; nucleotides not matched to a gene: 11. The CDR3 protein is CSARASGRASEQYF. Written as DNA, the CDR3 is TGCAGTGCGCGGGCCAGCGGGAGGGCCAGCGAGCAGTACTTC.